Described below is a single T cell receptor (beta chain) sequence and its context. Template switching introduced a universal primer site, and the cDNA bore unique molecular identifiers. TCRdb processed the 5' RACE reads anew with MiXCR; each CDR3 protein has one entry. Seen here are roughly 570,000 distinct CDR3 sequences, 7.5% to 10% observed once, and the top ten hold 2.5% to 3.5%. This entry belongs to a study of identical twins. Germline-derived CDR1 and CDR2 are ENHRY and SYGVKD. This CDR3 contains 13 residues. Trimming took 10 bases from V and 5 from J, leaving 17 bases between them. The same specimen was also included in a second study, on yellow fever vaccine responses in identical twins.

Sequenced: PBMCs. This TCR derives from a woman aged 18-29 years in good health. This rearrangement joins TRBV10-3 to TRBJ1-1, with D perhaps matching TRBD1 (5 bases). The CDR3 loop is CATRGTGDTEAFF. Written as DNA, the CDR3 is TGTGCCACCCGGGGGACGGGGGATACTGAAGCTTTCTTT.